This is a list of T cell receptor beta chains from one sample in a study of shared clonotypes between healthy human individuals. Assay: immunoSEQ multiplex PCR; the TCRdb copy retains only in-frame clones and omits some. The data hold some 2,100,000 clones, with approximately 95% observed a single time. Sequencing used naive CD4+ T cells sorted from blood. All receptors come from a man between 18 and 29 years old in good health. Both conserved end residues are part of each CDR3. D genes are given only for firm matches. Not all rows give a size; the values are once, few, many and, for expanded clones, a class.

cdr3_nt: TGTGCCAGCAGTCCCTTGGGACGGAGGGAAAAACTGTTTTTT
cdr3_aa: CASSPLGRREKLFF
d_call: .
j_call: TRBJ1-4
v_call: TRBV2
clone_size: .

cdr3_nt: TGTGCCAGTAGTACGGGACTAGCGGAAGCAGATACGCAGTATTTT
cdr3_aa: CASSTGLAEADTQYF
d_call: TRBD2
j_call: TRBJ2-3
v_call: TRBV19
clone_size: .

cdr3_nt: TGTGCCGCAGGAGGGGCAGGGGCTATCACCGGGGAGCTGTTTTTT
cdr3_aa: CAAGGAGAITGELFF
d_call: .
j_call: TRBJ2-2
v_call: TRBV6-5
clone_size: .

cdr3_nt: TGTGCCAGCGGAGGGGCCGGAGAGCAGCCCCAGCATTTT
cdr3_aa: CASGGAGEQPQHF
d_call: .
j_call: TRBJ1-5
v_call: TRBV6-5
clone_size: .

cdr3_nt: TGTGCCAGCAGTCCAATCGCCCTGCACTTACTAGCCAAAAACATTCAGTACTTC
cdr3_aa: CASSPIALHLLAKNIQYF
d_call: .
j_call: TRBJ2-4
v_call: TRBV28
clone_size: .

cdr3_nt: TGTGCCAGCAGTCCCCGGCAGGGTCCTTACGAGCAGTACTTC
cdr3_aa: CASSPRQGPYEQYF
d_call: .
j_call: TRBJ2-7
v_call: TRBV6-5
clone_size: .

cdr3_nt: TGTGCCAGCTCAGGCGGCGGAGGGAATCAGCCCCAGCATTTT
cdr3_aa: CASSGGGGNQPQHF
d_call: .
j_call: TRBJ1-5
v_call: TRBV18
clone_size: once

cdr3_nt: TGCGCCACCTCGCATCAGGGAAAGCAGTACTTC
cdr3_aa: CATSHQGKQYF
d_call: .
j_call: TRBJ2-5
v_call: TRBV10-1
clone_size: .

cdr3_nt: TGTGCCAGCAGACAGGGATGGGGCCAAGAGACCCAGTACTTC
cdr3_aa: CASRQGWGQETQYF
d_call: .
j_call: TRBJ2-5
v_call: TRBV28
clone_size: .

cdr3_nt: TGCGCCAGCAGCTGGGACGCGGGGCTTAACTATGGCTACACCTTC
cdr3_aa: CASSWDAGLNYGYTF
d_call: .
j_call: TRBJ1-2
v_call: TRBV5-1
clone_size: .

cdr3_nt: TGCGCCAGCAGCCAAGACCCCCCCCTTGGACAGGGGGCATCTTACTACGAGCAGTACTTC
cdr3_aa: CASSQDPPLGQGASYYEQYF
d_call: TRBD1
j_call: TRBJ2-7
v_call: TRBV4-3
clone_size: .

cdr3_nt: TGTGCCAGCAGTCCCAGAGGGGTAGCGGGAGGGTTCTACGAGCAGTACTTC
cdr3_aa: CASSPRGVAGGFYEQYF
d_call: TRBD2
j_call: TRBJ2-7
v_call: TRBV27
clone_size: once

cdr3_nt: TGTGCCAGCAGACAATGGGTGGCGGATCATGGCTACACCTTC
cdr3_aa: CASRQWVADHGYTF
d_call: .
j_call: TRBJ1-2
v_call: TRBV5-4
clone_size: .

cdr3_nt: TGTGCCAGCAGCGTAGGAGGGGGAGACAATCAGCCCCAGCATTTT
cdr3_aa: CASSVGGGDNQPQHF
d_call: .
j_call: TRBJ1-5
v_call: TRBV9
clone_size: .

cdr3_nt: TGTGCCAGCTCACCACCGGGGCTCGGGACAGACTACGAGCAGTACTTC
cdr3_aa: CASSPPGLGTDYEQYF
d_call: TRBD1
j_call: TRBJ2-7
v_call: TRBV18
clone_size: .

cdr3_nt: TGTGCCTGGAGTGTAGGGGGGGATAATTCACCCCTCCACTTT
cdr3_aa: CAWSVGGDNSPLHF
d_call: .
j_call: TRBJ1-6
v_call: TRBV30
clone_size: .

cdr3_nt: TGTGCCAGCAACTGGGGCGCTGCGAGCGGGGAGCTGTTTTTT
cdr3_aa: CASNWGAASGELFF
d_call: .
j_call: TRBJ2-2
v_call: TRBV7-2
clone_size: .

cdr3_nt: TGTGCCAGCTCACCACAGGAGCGAGAAAAACTGTTTTTT
cdr3_aa: CASSPQEREKLFF
d_call: .
j_call: TRBJ1-4
v_call: TRBV18
clone_size: .

cdr3_nt: TGTGCCAGCAGCGTAGATAACCCCGGGGGCACAGATACGCAGTATTTT
cdr3_aa: CASSVDNPGGTDTQYF
d_call: .
j_call: TRBJ2-3
v_call: TRBV9
clone_size: .

cdr3_nt: TGTGCCAGCAGCCTAGAAGCGGGCCTCGGAAACACCATATATTTT
cdr3_aa: CASSLEAGLGNTIYF
d_call: .
j_call: TRBJ1-3
v_call: TRBV6-1
clone_size: once

cdr3_nt: TGTGCCAGCAGTACCCATCGACAGGGGATAAACTATGGCTACACCTTC
cdr3_aa: CASSTHRQGINYGYTF
d_call: TRBD1
j_call: TRBJ1-2
v_call: TRBV28
clone_size: once

cdr3_nt: TGTGCCATCAGACCGGGACAGAACACTGAAGCTTTCTTT
cdr3_aa: CAIRPGQNTEAFF
d_call: .
j_call: TRBJ1-1
v_call: TRBV10-3
clone_size: once

cdr3_nt: TGCGCCAGCAGCTTTAGCGAACCCAATGAGCAGTTCTTC
cdr3_aa: CASSFSEPNEQFF
d_call: .
j_call: TRBJ2-1
v_call: TRBV5-1
clone_size: once

cdr3_nt: TGTGCCAGCAGCTCAGTTTTCCGGGACAGGGGTGCACGGCAGTACTTC
cdr3_aa: CASSSVFRDRGARQYF
d_call: TRBD1
j_call: TRBJ2-7
v_call: TRBV7-2
clone_size: .

cdr3_nt: TGTGCCAGCAGCGCGCGACTGACAGGAATTGGGGCCAATGAGCAGTTCTTC
cdr3_aa: CASSARLTGIGANEQFF
d_call: .
j_call: TRBJ2-1
v_call: TRBV7-9
clone_size: .

cdr3_nt: TGTGCCAGCAGTAGGGGACAGGGGGCGGCTGGGGCCAACGTCCTGACTTTC
cdr3_aa: CASSRGQGAAGANVLTF
d_call: TRBD1
j_call: TRBJ2-6
v_call: TRBV2
clone_size: .

cdr3_nt: TGCGCCAGCAGCCAAGATCAGCATCAGCCCCAGCATTTT
cdr3_aa: CASSQDQHQPQHF
d_call: .
j_call: TRBJ1-5
v_call: TRBV4-1
clone_size: .

cdr3_nt: TGTGCCAGCAGCTTCAACAGGGGGCTCCAGCATTTT
cdr3_aa: CASSFNRGLQHF
d_call: TRBD1
j_call: TRBJ1-5
v_call: TRBV5-6
clone_size: .

cdr3_nt: TGTGCCAGCAGCGCGACAGGGTTGGAAGAGACCCAGTACTTC
cdr3_aa: CASSATGLEETQYF
d_call: TRBD1
j_call: TRBJ2-5
v_call: TRBV7-2
clone_size: .

cdr3_nt: TGTGCCTGGACAGGGACAGGGGGCAATCAGCCCCAGCATTTT
cdr3_aa: CAWTGTGGNQPQHF
d_call: TRBD1
j_call: TRBJ1-5
v_call: TRBV30
clone_size: .

cdr3_nt: TGTGCCAGTAACGTACAGGGGCGTGGGAACACTGAAGCTTTCTTT
cdr3_aa: CASNVQGRGNTEAFF
d_call: TRBD1
j_call: TRBJ1-1
v_call: TRBV19
clone_size: .

cdr3_nt: TGTGCCAGCGGGGTGGGTGTAGGTGAGCAGTTCTTC
cdr3_aa: CASGVGVGEQFF
d_call: .
j_call: TRBJ2-1
v_call: TRBV5-6
clone_size: .

cdr3_nt: TGTGCCATCAGTGATCTAGGGGAGCTGTTTTTT
cdr3_aa: CAISDLGELFF
d_call: .
j_call: TRBJ2-2
v_call: TRBV10-3
clone_size: .

cdr3_nt: TGTGCCAGCAGCCACTCAGGCGGCTCTGGAAACACCATATATTTT
cdr3_aa: CASSHSGGSGNTIYF
d_call: .
j_call: TRBJ1-3
v_call: TRBV5-6
clone_size: .

cdr3_nt: TGTGCCTGGAGTCCATCTGGAAACACCATATATTTT
cdr3_aa: CAWSPSGNTIYF
d_call: .
j_call: TRBJ1-3
v_call: TRBV30
clone_size: few

cdr3_nt: TGTGCCAGCAGCTCCCAGTACGGTACGCAGTATTTT
cdr3_aa: CASSSQYGTQYF
d_call: .
j_call: TRBJ2-3
v_call: TRBV7-6
clone_size: once

cdr3_nt: TGTGCCAGCAGCTTTAACTTATTAGGGGAGCAGTACTTC
cdr3_aa: CASSFNLLGEQYF
d_call: .
j_call: TRBJ2-7
v_call: TRBV5-6
clone_size: once

cdr3_nt: TGTGCCAGCAGCTCCGGGCGTCAGGGTAATTCACCCCTCCACTTT
cdr3_aa: CASSSGRQGNSPLHF
d_call: .
j_call: TRBJ1-6
v_call: TRBV28
clone_size: once

cdr3_nt: TGTGCCAGCAGCCCAACTCAAATGCTTTGGGAGCAGTACTTC
cdr3_aa: CASSPTQMLWEQYF
d_call: .
j_call: TRBJ2-7
v_call: TRBV9
clone_size: .

cdr3_nt: TGTGCCAGCAGTTACCCTTTGAGGGATGGAGAGACCCAGTACTTC
cdr3_aa: CASSYPLRDGETQYF
d_call: .
j_call: TRBJ2-5
v_call: TRBV6-6
clone_size: .

cdr3_nt: TGTGCCAGCTCACCACCGACGGGCGGGAGAGGTTACGAGCAGTACTTC
cdr3_aa: CASSPPTGGRGYEQYF
d_call: TRBD2
j_call: TRBJ2-7
v_call: TRBV18
clone_size: .

cdr3_nt: TGCGCCAGCAGCGGGACAACGAACACCGGGGAGCTGTTTTTT
cdr3_aa: CASSGTTNTGELFF
d_call: .
j_call: TRBJ2-2
v_call: TRBV5-1
clone_size: .

cdr3_nt: TGTGCCACCAGGGTTGATACAACAGGGGGCAACGAGCAGTACTTC
cdr3_aa: CATRVDTTGGNEQYF
d_call: TRBD1
j_call: TRBJ2-7
v_call: TRBV10-3
clone_size: .

cdr3_nt: TGTGCCTGGAGTCCGGTCGGGGGCACTGAAGCTTTCTTT
cdr3_aa: CAWSPVGGTEAFF
d_call: .
j_call: TRBJ1-1
v_call: TRBV30
clone_size: .

cdr3_nt: TGCGCCAGCAGCTTGGCACTATCGACAGGGGTTTCCGAGCAGTACTTC
cdr3_aa: CASSLALSTGVSEQYF
d_call: TRBD1
j_call: TRBJ2-7
v_call: TRBV5-1
clone_size: .

cdr3_nt: TGCGCCAGCAGCACTCTCCTCACCGGGGAGCTGTTTTTT
cdr3_aa: CASSTLLTGELFF
d_call: .
j_call: TRBJ2-2
v_call: TRBV5-1
clone_size: .

cdr3_nt: TGTGCCAGCTCACCACAACAGGGCGACCTCCTTAATTCACCCCTCCACTTT
cdr3_aa: CASSPQQGDLLNSPLHF
d_call: .
j_call: TRBJ1-6
v_call: TRBV18
clone_size: .

cdr3_nt: TGTGCCATCTCGACCGGGCCCGGGGGACCCAATGAGCAGTTCTTC
cdr3_aa: CAISTGPGGPNEQFF
d_call: .
j_call: TRBJ2-1
v_call: TRBV19
clone_size: .

cdr3_nt: TGTGCCAGCAGCGTCTGGGGAAAGAGCACCGGGGAGCTGTTTTTT
cdr3_aa: CASSVWGKSTGELFF
d_call: .
j_call: TRBJ2-2
v_call: TRBV9
clone_size: once